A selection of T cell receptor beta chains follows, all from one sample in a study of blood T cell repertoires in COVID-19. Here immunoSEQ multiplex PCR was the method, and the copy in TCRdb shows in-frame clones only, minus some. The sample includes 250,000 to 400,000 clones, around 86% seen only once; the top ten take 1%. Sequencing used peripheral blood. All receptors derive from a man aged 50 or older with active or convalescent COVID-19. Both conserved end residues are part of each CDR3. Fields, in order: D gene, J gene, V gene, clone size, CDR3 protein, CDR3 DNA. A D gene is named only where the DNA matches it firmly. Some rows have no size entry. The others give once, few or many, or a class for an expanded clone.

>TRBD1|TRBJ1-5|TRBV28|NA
CASRSWTGGASGQPQHF
TGTGCCAGCAGGAGCTGGACAGGGGGCGCGAGTGGTCAGCCCCAGCATTTT
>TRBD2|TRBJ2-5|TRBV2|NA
CASRRTSGRARETQYF
TGTGCCAGCAGGCGGACTAGCGGGAGGGCCCGGGAGACCCAGTACTTC
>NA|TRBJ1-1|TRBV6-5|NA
CASSYSTGTRRTEAFF
TGTGCCAGCAGTTACTCGACCGGGACACGACGCACTGAAGCTTTCTTT
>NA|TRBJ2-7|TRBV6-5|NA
CASMASVAYEQYF
TGTGCCAGCATGGCTAGCGTCGCCTACGAGCAGTACTTC
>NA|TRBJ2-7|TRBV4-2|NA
CASARDTQGYEQYF
TGTGCCAGCGCCCGGGACACCCAGGGCTACGAGCAGTACTTC
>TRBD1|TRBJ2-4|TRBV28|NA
CASSSDRGYKNIQYF
TGTGCCAGCAGTTCGGACAGGGGTTACAAAAACATTCAGTACTTC
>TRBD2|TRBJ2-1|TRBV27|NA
CASSRRGVDNEQFF
TGTGCCAGCAGTCGCCGGGGGGTAGACAATGAGCAGTTCTTC
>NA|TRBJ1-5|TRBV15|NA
CATSKDRDQPQHF
TGTGCCACCAGCAAAGACCGCGATCAGCCCCAGCATTTT
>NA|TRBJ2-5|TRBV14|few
CASSQVGGLVQTQYF
TGTGCCAGCAGCCAAGTGGGAGGACTCGTACAGACCCAGTACTTC
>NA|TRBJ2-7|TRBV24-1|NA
CATSDYWDTTNYHEQYF
TGTGCCACCAGTGATTACTGGGACACCACGAACTACCACGAGCAGTACTTC
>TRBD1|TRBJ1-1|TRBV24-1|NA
CATSGHRGNTEAFF
TGTGCCACCAGTGGCCACAGGGGGAACACTGAAGCTTTCTTT
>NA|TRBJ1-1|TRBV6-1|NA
CASSELTENTEAFF
TGTGCCAGCAGTGAACTGACAGAGAACACTGAAGCTTTCTTT
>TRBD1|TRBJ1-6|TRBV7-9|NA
CASSLPGGWTPLHF
TGTGCCAGCAGCCTCCCAGGGGGCTGGACACCCCTCCACTTT
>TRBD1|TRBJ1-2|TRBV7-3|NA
CASSEDRRQGYTF
TGTGCCAGTTCCGAGGACAGGCGCCAGGGCTACACCTTC
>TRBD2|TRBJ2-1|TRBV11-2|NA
CASSPRGLEEQFF
TGTGCCAGCAGCCCTAGAGGACTAGAAGAGCAGTTCTTC
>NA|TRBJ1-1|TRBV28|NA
CASSLGTGEYEAFF
TGTGCCAGCAGTCTCGGGACGGGGGAATATGAAGCTTTCTTT
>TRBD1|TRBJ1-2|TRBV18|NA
CASSNTAPGQGANVNGYTF
TGTGCCAGCTCCAATACGGCTCCGGGACAGGGGGCGAACGTCAACGGCTACACCTTC
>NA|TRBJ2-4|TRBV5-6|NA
CASSLTEYLAKNIQYF
TGTGCCAGCAGCTTGACAGAGTACTTAGCCAAAAACATTCAGTACTTC
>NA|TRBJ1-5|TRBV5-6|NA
CASSQGGQPQHF
TGTGCCAGCAGCCAAGGGGGACAGCCCCAGCATTTT
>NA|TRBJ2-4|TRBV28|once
CASSFRSRENIQYF
TGTGCCAGCAGTTTCCGGAGCCGGGAAAACATTCAGTACTTC
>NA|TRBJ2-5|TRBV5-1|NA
CASSLLSHAPPETQYF
TGCGCCAGCAGCTTGCTAAGTCATGCCCCTCCGGAGACCCAGTACTTC
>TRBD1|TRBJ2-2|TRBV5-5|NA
CASSYGQGSTGELFF
TGTGCCAGCAGCTACGGACAGGGAAGCACCGGGGAGCTGTTTTTT
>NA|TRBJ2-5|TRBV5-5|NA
CASSLSGAEETQYF
TGTGCCAGCAGCTTGTCTGGGGCGGAAGAGACCCAGTACTTC
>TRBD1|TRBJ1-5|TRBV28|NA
CASSSGTGAHQPQHF
TGTGCCAGCAGCTCCGGGACAGGGGCCCATCAGCCCCAGCATTTT
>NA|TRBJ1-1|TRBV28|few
CASSLDPLGGAFF
TGTGCCAGCAGCTTAGACCCCCTCGGGGGAGCTTTCTTT
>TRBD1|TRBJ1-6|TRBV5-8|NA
CASSLGQGDHSPLHF
TGTGCCAGCAGCTTGGGACAGGGGGATCACTCACCCCTCCACTTT
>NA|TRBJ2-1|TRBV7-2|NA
CASSSNFFNEQFF
TGTGCCAGCAGCTCAAACTTCTTCAATGAGCAGTTCTTC
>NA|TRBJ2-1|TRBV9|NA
CASSSQPTSYNEQFF
TGTGCCAGCAGCTCACAACCCACCTCCTACAATGAGCAGTTCTTC
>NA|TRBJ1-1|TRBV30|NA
CAWRQGRLRERAEAFF
TGTGCCTGGAGACAGGGTCGGTTGAGGGAACGGGCTGAAGCTTTCTTT
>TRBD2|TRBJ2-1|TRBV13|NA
CASSAISGGNQNEQFF
TGTGCCAGCAGCGCCATTAGCGGGGGGAATCAGAATGAGCAGTTCTTC
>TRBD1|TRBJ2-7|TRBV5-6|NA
CASSPGQSYEQYF
TGTGCCAGCAGCCCGGGACAGTCCTACGAGCAGTACTTC
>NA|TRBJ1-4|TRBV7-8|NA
CASSPGDNEKLFF
TGTGCCAGCAGCCCCGGTGATAATGAAAAACTGTTTTTT
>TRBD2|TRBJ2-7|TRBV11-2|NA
CASSLIAGGGVYEQYF
TGTGCCAGCAGCCTAATAGCGGGAGGGGGTGTCTACGAGCAGTACTTC
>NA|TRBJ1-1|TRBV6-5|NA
CASTRTPTMNTEAFF
TGTGCCAGCACCAGGACACCTACCATGAACACTGAAGCTTTCTTT
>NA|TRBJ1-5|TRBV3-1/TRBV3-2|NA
CASSQDATGNQPQHF
TGTGCCAGCAGCCAAGATGCGACGGGAAATCAGCCCCAGCATTTT
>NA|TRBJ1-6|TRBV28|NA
CASSLLAPTNSPLHF
TGTGCCAGCAGTTTATTGGCCCCCACGAATTCACCCCTCCACTTT
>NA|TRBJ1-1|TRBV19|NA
CASSRAPQGTEAFF
TGTGCCAGTAGTCGGGCTCCCCAGGGCACTGAAGCTTTCTTT
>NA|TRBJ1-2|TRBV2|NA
CASSGTTPGGYTF
TGTGCCAGCAGTGGGACCACTCCGGGGGGCTACACCTTC
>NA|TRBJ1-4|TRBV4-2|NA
CASSQTRERGEKLFF
TGTGCCAGCAGCCAAACCAGGGAGCGGGGTGAAAAACTGTTTTTT
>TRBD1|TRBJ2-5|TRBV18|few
CASSRDRDQETQYF
TGTGCCAGCTCACGGGACAGGGATCAAGAGACCCAGTACTTC
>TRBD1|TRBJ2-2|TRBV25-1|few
CASSEDRAPDTGELFF
TGTGCCAGCAGTGAAGACAGGGCCCCGGACACCGGGGAGCTGTTTTTT
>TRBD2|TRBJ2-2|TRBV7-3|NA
CASSLLAGGPHGELFF
TGTGCCAGCAGCTTACTTGCGGGAGGGCCTCACGGGGAGCTGTTTTTT
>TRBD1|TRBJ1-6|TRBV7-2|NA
CASSLRGTGDSPLHF
TGTGCCAGCAGCTTACGAGGGACAGGGGATTCACCCCTCCACTTT
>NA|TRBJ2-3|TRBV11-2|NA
CASSSLLDSEGADTQYF
TGTGCCAGCAGCTCATTACTCGATTCCGAGGGGGCAGATACGCAGTATTTT
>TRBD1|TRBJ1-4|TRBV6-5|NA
CATTDRGLKKLFF
TGTGCCACCACGGACAGGGGGCTGAAAAAACTGTTTTTT
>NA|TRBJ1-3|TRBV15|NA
CATSRASGGRSGNTIYF
TGTGCCACCAGCAGGGCCTCGGGGGGCCGCTCTGGAAACACCATATATTTT
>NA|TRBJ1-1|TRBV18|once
CASSPAGTEAFF
TGTGCCAGCTCACCAGCAGGCACTGAAGCTTTCTTT
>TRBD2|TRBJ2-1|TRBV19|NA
CASSITSGPLNEQFF
TGTGCCAGTAGTATTACTAGCGGGCCCCTGAATGAGCAGTTCTTC
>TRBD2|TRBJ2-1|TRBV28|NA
CASRSTSGDYNEQFF
TGTGCCAGCAGGTCAACTAGCGGGGACTACAATGAGCAGTTCTTC
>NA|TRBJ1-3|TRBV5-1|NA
CASSPGGFSGNTIYF
TGCGCCAGCAGCCCTGGCGGGTTTTCTGGAAACACCATATATTTT
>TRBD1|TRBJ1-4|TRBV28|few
CASSLDGTATNEKLFF
TGTGCCAGCAGTTTAGACGGGACAGCAACTAATGAAAAACTGTTTTTT
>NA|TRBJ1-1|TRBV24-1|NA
CATRKYTGNTEAFF
TGTGCCACCAGAAAGTACACAGGGAACACTGAAGCTTTCTTT
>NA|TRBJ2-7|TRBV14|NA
CASSQGLASGSYEQYF
TGTGCCAGCAGCCAAGGGTTGGCCAGCGGGTCCTACGAGCAGTACTTC